The clone carrying this T cell receptor beta chain was observed many times. The V gene's germline CDR1 is LGHDT and CDR2 YNNKEL (reference sequence). Trimming took 0 bases from V and 2 from J, leaving 1 base between them. This CDR3 comprises 13 residues. The sample belongs to a study of T-cell reconstitution after alpha-beta-depleted transplantation in children. Unique molecular identifiers were incorporated during preparation of the TCRbeta library. MiXCR was run by TCRdb on the PCR reads, yielding one entry per CDR3 protein. The table includes nearly 250,000 distinct CDR3 sequences, roughly 8.2% detected once.

This clonotype was sampled from a male patient aged 10-17 years who had a stem cell transplant for acute lymphoblastic leukemia, so the T cells may come from the graft donor. The starting material was PBMCs, mostly from graft donor cells, obtained 180 days after TCRalphabeta/CD19-depleted stem cell transplant. This chain links TRBV3-1 with TRBJ2-2; D remains ambiguous. The DNA for the CDR3 is TGTGCCAGCAGCCAAGAAAACACCGGGGAGCTGTTTTTT. This codes for CASSQENTGELFF.